This T cell receptor (beta chain) was sequenced in a study of T cells in Graves' hyperthyroidism and ophthalmopathy. The overall study: Peripheral blood draws took place at initial diagnosis, ahead of any treatment. Whole-study results and caveats: Before onset, ophthalmopathy was predicted by the model a median 6.5 months earlier.

At least ten counts were recorded for this clonotype. Its antigen is not known. An approximately 10 ml volume of fresh peripheral blood provided the PBMCs. The TCR beta CDR3 regions underwent amplification using RNA transcripts as the source. Initially, a first-round RT-PCR of the TCR CDR3 employed the HTBI primer set. One entry per CDR3 protein results from TCRdb running MiXCR on the multiplex PCR reads. The table lists some 210,000 distinct CDR3 sequences, under 20% of them singletons. This CDR3 is 15 amino acids long. V lost 6 bases and J lost 7, with 19 bases in between. The chain joins TRBV12-3 or TRBV12-4 to TRBJ2-1; D may be TRBD1 or TRBD2 (5 bases each). This clonotype originated in a man aged 45 to 65 with Graves' hyperthyroidism. Sequences were obtained from blood. CDR3 sequence: CASSSGALSGNEQFF. DNA for the CDR3: TGTGCCAGCAGCTCCGGGGCCCTCTCGGGGAATGAGCAGTTCTTC.